These 16 T cell receptor beta chains were sequenced from one sample in a study of T cells in Graves' hyperthyroidism and ophthalmopathy. There were TCR beta CDR3 regions amplified from RNA transcripts. Primed by the HTBI set, a first-round RT-PCR was run on the TCR CDR3. TCRdb fed the multiplex PCR reads into MiXCR, producing one record per CDR3 protein. This repertoire shows about 380,000 distinct CDR3 sequences, 18% found once; its top ten account for less than 45%. The material sequenced was blood. These receptors were taken from a man aged 18 to 30 with Graves' ophthalmopathy.

This clonotype was detected ten times or more. The V and J genes are TRBV11-3 and TRBJ2-1, with unresolved D. Trimming removed 5 bases from V and 0 bases from J, with 14 bases in between. The CDR3 runs to 16 residues. Germline V gene data show CDR1 as SGHNT and CDR2 as YENEEA. CDR3 residues: CASSPFGLPSYNEQFF. The CDR3 DNA sequence: TGTGCCAGCAGCCCCTTCGGCCTACCCTCCTACAATGAGCAGTTCTTC.

This clonotype was found a few times. The chain links TRBV19 to TRBJ1-5; TRBD1 matches at 8 bases. Looked up from germline, CDR1 is LNHDA and CDR2 is SQIVND (reference sequence). V lost 5 bases to trimming and J lost 4 bases; unmatched junction nucleotides: 7. This CDR3 spans 15 amino acids. CDR3 loop: CASSPTGQVNQPQHF. The CDR3 coding sequence is TGTGCCAGTAGTCCCACGGGACAGGTTAATCAGCCCCAGCATTTT.

The table lists this clonotype with many counts. This chain links TRBV13 with TRBJ1-6, with a tentative D call TRBD1 (5 bases). Germline V gene data show CDR1 as PRHDT and CDR2 as FYEKMQ (reference sequence). The CDR3 has 16 residues. Trimming took 5 bases from V and 8 from J, leaving 19 bases between them. CDR3 sequence (DNA): TGTGCCAGCAGCCTCAGTCAGGGCACCCAAGATTCACCCCTCCACTTT. Its protein product is CASSLSQGTQDSPLHF.

This clonotype was seen more than once but under ten times. The chain has TRBV6-1 and TRBJ2-3; unclear D gene. The CDR3 is 14 amino acids. Germline V lookup: CDR1 MNHNS, CDR2 SASEGT. The ends were cut back, 2 bases at V and 0 bases at J, with 6 bases in the middle. As DNA, the CDR3 is TGTGCCAGCAGTGAATCGCGGAGCACAGATACGCAGTATTTT. It is translated as CASSESRSTDTQYF.

This clonotype was observed a handful of times. V and J are TRBV29-1 and TRBJ2-7; TRBD1 agrees at 7 bases. There are 11 residues in the CDR3. In germline, CDR1 is SQVTM, CDR2 ANQGSEA. Germline trimming cut 8 bases from V and 4 bases from J; bases unmatched to any gene: 5. The CDR3 reads CSTGTEYEQYF. CDR3 sequence (DNA): TGCAGCACCGGGACAGAATACGAGCAGTACTTC.

Many counts were recorded for this clonotype. The chain links TRBV6-6 to TRBJ1-1; D unclear. CDR3 length: 16 amino acids. The V end was cut by 2 bases, the J end by 4 bases, with 17 bases between. Germline lookup yields CDR1 MNHNY and CDR2 SVGAGI (reference sequence). CDR3 residues: CASSYRNKGRGTEAFF. The CDR3 DNA reads as TGTGCCAGCAGTTACCGGAACAAGGGCCGGGGCACTGAAGCTTTCTTT.

V gene TRBV9 combines with J gene TRBJ2-1, with TRBD2 identical over 15 bases. This CDR3 has 16 residues. Germline V gives CDR1 SGDLS, CDR2 YYNGEE. V lost 3 bases, J lost 9 bases, and 7 bases stayed unmatched. The CDR3 is CASSGGTSGGRGEQFF. CDR3 nucleotide sequence: TGTGCCAGCAGCGGGGGGACTAGCGGGGGGCGGGGTGAGCAGTTCTTC. The variable domain in full, with the rest retrieved from reference TRBV9 and TRBJ2-1, is DSGVTQTPKHLITATGQRVTLRCSPRSGDLSVYWYQQSLDQGLQFLIQYYNGEERAKGNILERFSAQQFPDLHSELNLSSLELGDSALYFCASSGGTSGGRGEQFFGPGTRLTVL.

This clonotype was seen ten or more times. The rearrangement joins TRBV6-1 to TRBJ1-2; 9 bases are shared with TRBD1. V lost 7 bases, J lost 4 bases, and 13 bases stayed unmatched. Germline V CDR1 and CDR2: MNHNS, SASEGT. This CDR3 spans 16 amino acids. The CDR3 here is CASTYTGGSSIYGYTF. The CDR3 nucleotides are TGTGCCAGCACCTATACAGGGGGCTCTTCGATCTATGGCTACACCTTC.

This clonotype was detected ten times or more. The chain uses TRBV9 and TRBJ1-2, with 10 bases aligning to TRBD1. V gave up 4 bases and J gave up 8 bases; unmatched junction bases: 5. CDR3 length: 13 amino acids. Per germline, CDR1 SGDLS and CDR2 YYNGEE. The CDR3 coding sequence is TGTGCCAGCAGCCTGACAGGGGGCTTAGGCTACACCTTC. Encoded protein: CASSLTGGLGYTF.

The chain links TRBV5-6 to TRBJ2-7; perhaps D is TRBD1 or TRBD2 (6 bases each). The length of the CDR3 is 14 residues. Germline V gives CDR1 SGHDT, CDR2 YYEEEE. V lost 3 bases and J lost 6, with 16 bases in between. The CDR3 DNA reads TGTGCCAGCAGCTCCCGGGACGGGGGCTTCGAGCAGTACTTC. Protein: CASSSRDGGFEQYF.

This clonotype came up a few times. V gene TRBV12-3 or TRBV12-4 combines with J gene TRBJ1-1, with 12 positions matching TRBD1. This CDR3 has 14 amino acids. Germline trimming cut 3 bases from V and 7 bases from J; bases unmatched to any gene: 3. The CDR3 DNA reads TGTGCCAGCAGTTTCGGGGACAGGGGGCTTGAAGCTTTCTTT. This translates into CASSFGDRGLEAFF.

There are many counts of this clonotype. J is TRBJ2-2 and V is TRBV12-3 or TRBV12-4; a possible D gene is TRBD1 (6 bases). This CDR3 is built from 16 residues. V shed 1 base and J shed 5 bases, with 14 bases lying between them. The CDR3 DNA reads as TGTGCCAGCAGTTTAGGACAGGCCAGTCAGACCGGGGAGCTGTTTTTT. It specifies CASSLGQASQTGELFF.

This clonotype was observed at least ten times. V gene TRBV12-3 or TRBV12-4 combines with J gene TRBJ1-2; no clear D gene. CDR3 length: 12 residues. Trimming took off 2 bases at V and 6 bases at J, with 7 bases between the two ends. As DNA, the CDR3 is TGTGCCAGCAGTTTAAGCGGGGATGGCTACACCTTC. This gives the protein CASSLSGDGYTF.

The V gene is TRBV18, the J gene TRBJ1-4; D perhaps matches TRBD1 (6 bases). This CDR3 spans 14 amino acids. Germline CDR1 is KGHSH and CDR2 is LQKENI. The germline V and J ends were trimmed by 0 bases and 7 bases, with 9 bases remaining between them. The CDR3 loop reads CASSPPGAREKLFF. CDR3 sequence (DNA): TGTGCCAGCTCACCACCGGGGGCCCGTGAAAAACTGTTTTTT.

This clonotype has ten or more counts. The chain carries TRBV6-2 or TRBV6-3 and TRBJ1-5; D is ambiguous. The CDR3 runs to 13 residues. Trimming shortened V by 4 bases and J by 4 bases, and 8 bases separated the two germline ends. Germline V gene sequence: CDR1 MNHEY, CDR2 SVGEGT. CDR3 amino acids: CASSLRLNQPQHF. The DNA of the CDR3 is TGTGCCAGCAGTTTGAGATTAAATCAGCCCCAGCATTTT.

This clonotype appeared many times. The genes are TRBV5-5 and TRBJ2-7, with unresolved D. The ends were cut back, 4 bases at V and 3 bases at J, with 8 bases in the middle. The germline CDR1 and CDR2 sequences are SGHKS and YYEKEE (reference sequence). This CDR3 is built from 12 residues. The CDR3 DNA follows: TGTGCCAGCAGCCTCGACATCTACGAGCAGTACTTC. Its translation: CASSLDIYEQYF.